The clone carrying this T cell receptor beta chain has more than one count but fewer than ten. Its target is unknown. General study points: The larger-cohort validation was restricted to a single TCR beta V-J rearrangement rather than whole repertoires.

TCRdb reprocessed the 5' RACE reads via MiXCR and lists one record per CDR3 protein. This sample carries tens of thousands of distinct CDR3 sequences, 26% of them seen once, and the ten largest clones take roughly 2.3%. Germline V gene data show CDR1 as ENHRY and CDR2 as SYGVKD. V lost 10 bases, J lost 4 bases, and 20 bases stayed unmatched. This CDR3 has 19 residues. The sorted Tregs were CD4+CD25+CD127-/low cells. This TCR derives from a female donor with breast cancer. The specimen sequenced was tumor-infiltrating Tregs sorted from the breast tumor. V gene TRBV10-3 combines with J gene TRBJ2-1; TRBD2 agrees at 12 bases. Here the CDR3 DNA reads TGTGCCACCCGGGGGGAGGGTACGTGGACTAGCGGGAAGTACAATGAGCAGTTCTTC. This encodes CATRGEGTWTSGKYNEQFF.